This T cell receptor (beta chain) was sequenced during a study of blood T cell repertoires in COVID-19. V was pared by 4 bases and J by 3 bases, with 8 bases of the junction left unmatched. This CDR3 contains 16 residues. CDR1 is SGHKS and CDR2 is YYEKEE in the germline V gene (reference sequence). Original processing methods: Counts of nucleated cells, estimated from reference gene primer amplification, were obtained. Using immunoSEQ multiplex PCR, the repertoire was profiled, and TCRdb retains in-frame clones only, with some absent. V and J calls and clone size are given by that table; D and trimming were obtained from the DNA. The table lists under 50,000 clones, more than 80% of them singletons.

The origin of this receptor is a man between 65 and 85 years old with active COVID-19. Sequenced material: peripheral blood. V is TRBV5-5 and J is TRBJ2-2; TRBD1 matches at 8 bases. CDR3 residues: CASSLTPGQDTGELFF. The CDR3 coding sequence is TGTGCCAGCAGCCTAACGCCGGGACAGGACACCGGGGAGCTGTTTTTT.